The clone carrying this T cell receptor beta chain was observed a handful of times. The entry originates in a study of CD8 T cells in ankylosing spondylitis. The V gene's germline CDR1 is MNHEY and CDR2 SVGEGT. V was cut by 5 bases and J by 9 bases, with 9 bases left in between. CDR3 length: 11 amino acids. TCRdb recomputed calls from the 5' RACE reads with MiXCR, one row per CDR3 protein. The data contain about 360,000 distinct CDR3 sequences, roughly 14% of them seen just once; the ten biggest clones take up approximately 0.99%. This clonotype was obtained from a male donor with ankylosing spondylitis or in good health (not recorded which). Sample: blood, either unsorted or a sorted T cell fraction (not recorded which). The rearrangement uses TRBV6-2 or TRBV6-3 and TRBJ2-3; either TRBD1 or TRBD2 may supply D (5 bases each). The CDR3 DNA reads as TGTGCCAGCAGTACTGGGGGAACGCAGTATTTT. Residues: CASSTGGTQYF.